This T cell receptor beta chain emerged from a study of blood T cell repertoires in COVID-19. In the study overall: Material from acute and convalescent COVID-19 was sourced from the United States, Italy and Spain. The cDNA or gDNA used as material had been derived from T cells, B-cell-depleted T cells, or PBMCs.

The V gene lost 7 bases and the J gene lost 4 bases, with 17 bases spanning the gap. The CDR3 totals 15 residues. Germline CDR1 MDHEN, CDR2 SYDVKM. In the original analysis: Cell counts per sample came from amplifying reference gene primers. Produced via immunoSEQ multiplex PCR; TCRdb's table is partial and in-frame only. That table supplies the V and J calls and clone size; D and trimming were determined from the DNA. This sample carries fewer than 300,000 clones, approximately 87% of them seen once, and the ten largest clones take 2.3%. The specimen was peripheral blood. The clonotype comes from a woman in her forties or fifties with acute or convalescent COVID-19. V is TRBV28 and J is TRBJ2-1; the D is unclear. CDR3 amino acids: CASTSAVLPYNEQFF. The CDR3, as DNA: TGTGCCAGCACCTCGGCGGTACTCCCATACAATGAGCAGTTCTTC.